This T cell receptor beta chain was recovered during a study of T cell responses to AZD1222 COVID-19 vaccine. TCRdb's table, derived via immunoSEQ multiplex PCR, lists solely in-frame clones and lacks some. The table shows around 120,000 clones, with roughly nine tenths occurring only once. The CDR3 loop spans 11 amino acids. In germline, CDR1 is SEHNR, CDR2 FQNEAQ (reference sequence). The V and J ends lost 5 bases and 7 bases respectively, with 5 bases between them. Notes on this clone: Its target is not known.

Study-wide points: Most donors were white British, females outnumbered males, and clonal diversity was possibly underestimated.

The sequence was obtained from an adult in good health. The J gene is TRBJ1-4, the V gene TRBV7-9, with unresolved D. This sample comprised peripheral blood, obtained on day 0 of AZD1222 vaccination. CDR3 region: CASSESEKLFF. DNA for the CDR3: TGTGCCAGCAGCGAGAGTGAAAAACTGTTTTTT. The entire variable domain, with the rest obtained from reference TRBV7-9 and TRBJ1-4, is as follows: DTGVSQNPRHKITKRGQNVTFRCDPISEHNRLYWYRQTLGQGPEFLTYFQNEAQLEKSRLLSDRFSAERPKGSFSTLEIQRTEQGDSAMYLCASSESEKLFFGSGTQLSVL.